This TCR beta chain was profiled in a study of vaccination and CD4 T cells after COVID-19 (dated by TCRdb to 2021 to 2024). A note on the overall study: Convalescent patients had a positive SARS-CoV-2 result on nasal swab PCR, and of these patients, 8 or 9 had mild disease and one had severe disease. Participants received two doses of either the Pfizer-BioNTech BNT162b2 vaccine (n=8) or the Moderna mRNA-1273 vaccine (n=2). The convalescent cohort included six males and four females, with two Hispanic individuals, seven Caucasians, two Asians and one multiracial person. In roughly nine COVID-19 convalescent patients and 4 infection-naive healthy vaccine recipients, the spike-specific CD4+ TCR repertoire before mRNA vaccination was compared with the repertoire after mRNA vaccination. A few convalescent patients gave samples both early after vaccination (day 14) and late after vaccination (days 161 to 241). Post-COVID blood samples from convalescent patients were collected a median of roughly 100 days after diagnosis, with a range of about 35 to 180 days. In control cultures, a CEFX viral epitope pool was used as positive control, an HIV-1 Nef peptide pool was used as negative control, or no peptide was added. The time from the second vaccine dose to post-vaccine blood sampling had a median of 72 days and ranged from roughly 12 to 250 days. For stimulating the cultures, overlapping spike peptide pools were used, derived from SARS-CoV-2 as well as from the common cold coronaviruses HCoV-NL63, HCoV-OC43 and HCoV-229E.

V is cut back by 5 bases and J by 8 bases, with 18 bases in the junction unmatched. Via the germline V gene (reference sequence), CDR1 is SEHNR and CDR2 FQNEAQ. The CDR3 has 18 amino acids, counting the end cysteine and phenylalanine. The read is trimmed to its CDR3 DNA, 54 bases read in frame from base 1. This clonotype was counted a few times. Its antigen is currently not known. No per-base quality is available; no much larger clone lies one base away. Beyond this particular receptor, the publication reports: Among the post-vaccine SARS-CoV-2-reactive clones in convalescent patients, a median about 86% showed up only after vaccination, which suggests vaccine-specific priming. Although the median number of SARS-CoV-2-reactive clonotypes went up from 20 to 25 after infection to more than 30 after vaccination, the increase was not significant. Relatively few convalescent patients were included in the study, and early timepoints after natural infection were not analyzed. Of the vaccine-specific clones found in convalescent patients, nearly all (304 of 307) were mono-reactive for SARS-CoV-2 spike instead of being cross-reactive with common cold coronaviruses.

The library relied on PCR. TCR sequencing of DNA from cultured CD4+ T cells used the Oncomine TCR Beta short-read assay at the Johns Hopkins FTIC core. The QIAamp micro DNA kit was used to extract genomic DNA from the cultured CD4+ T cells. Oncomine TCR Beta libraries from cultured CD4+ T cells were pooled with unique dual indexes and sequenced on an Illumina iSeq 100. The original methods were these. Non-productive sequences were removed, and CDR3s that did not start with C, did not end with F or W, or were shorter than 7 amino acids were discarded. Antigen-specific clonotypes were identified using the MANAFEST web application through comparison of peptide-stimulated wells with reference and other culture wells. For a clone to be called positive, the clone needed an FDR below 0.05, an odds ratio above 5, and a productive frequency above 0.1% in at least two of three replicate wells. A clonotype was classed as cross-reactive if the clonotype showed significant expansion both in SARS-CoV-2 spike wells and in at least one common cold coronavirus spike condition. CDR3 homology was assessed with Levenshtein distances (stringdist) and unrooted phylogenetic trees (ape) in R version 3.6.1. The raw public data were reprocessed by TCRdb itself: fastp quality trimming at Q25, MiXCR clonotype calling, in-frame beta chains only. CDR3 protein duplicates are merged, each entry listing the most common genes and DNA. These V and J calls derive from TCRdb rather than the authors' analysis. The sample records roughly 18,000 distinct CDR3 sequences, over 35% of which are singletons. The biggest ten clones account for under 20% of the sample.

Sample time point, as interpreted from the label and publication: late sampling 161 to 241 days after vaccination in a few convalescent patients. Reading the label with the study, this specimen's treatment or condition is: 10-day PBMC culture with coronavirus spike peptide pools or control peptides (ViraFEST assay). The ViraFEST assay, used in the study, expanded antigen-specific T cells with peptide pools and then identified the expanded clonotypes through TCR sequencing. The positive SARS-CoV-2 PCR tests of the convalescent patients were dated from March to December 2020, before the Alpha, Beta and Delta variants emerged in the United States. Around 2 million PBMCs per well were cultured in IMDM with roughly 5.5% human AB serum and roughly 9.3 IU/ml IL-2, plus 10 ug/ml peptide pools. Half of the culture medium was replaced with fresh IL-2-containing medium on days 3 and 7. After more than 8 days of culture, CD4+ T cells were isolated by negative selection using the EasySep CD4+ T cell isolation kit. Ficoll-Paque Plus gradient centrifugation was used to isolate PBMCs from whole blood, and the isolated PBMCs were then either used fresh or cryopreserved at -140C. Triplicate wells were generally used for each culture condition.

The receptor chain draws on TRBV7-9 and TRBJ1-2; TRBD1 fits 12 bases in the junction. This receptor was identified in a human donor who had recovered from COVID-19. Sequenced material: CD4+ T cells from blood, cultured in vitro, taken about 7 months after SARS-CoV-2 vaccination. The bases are TGTGCCAGCAGCCCAGTGAGGAGATCCGGGACAGGGGGCGAGGGCTACACCTTC. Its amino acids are CASSPVRRSGTGGEGYTF.